The clone carrying this T cell receptor beta chain was observed a handful of times. The data were taken from a study of sequential checkpoint blockade in melanoma. Across the study: TCRbeta immunosequencing was performed on DNA from 75 to 95 pretreatment melanoma tumor samples.

Germline V gene data show CDR1 as MGHDK and CDR2 as SYGVNS. Trimming took 3 bases from V and 0 from J, leaving 9 bases between them. The CDR3 contains 15 residues. Libraries were prepared by immunoSEQ multiplex PCR; TCRdb keeps only in-frame clonotypes and omits some of them. Here the sample spans under 2,500 clones, roughly 17% being singletons. This sample's treatment: randomized to nivolumab then ipilimumab (arm A) or the reverse (arm B). Patients had received no earlier DNA-damaging chemotherapy. The gene calls are TRBV25-1 and TRBJ1-5; no clear D gene. The receptor's source is a human donor with melanoma. The specimen was tumor tissue (inferred from file names), collected from a patient given nivolumab and ipilimumab in sequence. CDR3 in amino acids: CASSEAGYSNQPQHF. In DNA form, the CDR3 reads TGTGCCAGCAGTGAGGCAGGATATAGCAATCAGCCCCAGCATTTT.